This T cell receptor beta chain is from a study of blood T cell repertoires in COVID-19. V lost 6 bases to trimming and J lost 9 bases, with 15 bases between them. Germline assignment: CDR1 LNHDA and CDR2 SQIVND (reference sequence). The CDR3 length is 13 residues. Per the study methods: It was from reference gene primer amplification that nucleated cell counts were estimated. Here immunoSEQ multiplex PCR was the method, and the copy in TCRdb shows in-frame clones only, minus some. The V and J calls and clone size were taken over from that table, and D and trimming were inferred from the DNA. The table lists over 40,000 clones, 90% of them singletons.

Specimen: peripheral blood. V and J are TRBV19 and TRBJ1-5; a possible D gene is TRBD1 (5 bases). The TCR originated in a woman of 80 years or more with acute or convalescent COVID-19. For the CDR3, the DNA is TGTGCCAGTAGCCCCCGGGGGGTTCCGCCCCAGCATTTT. Residues: CASSPRGVPPQHF.